This T cell receptor (beta chain) was found in a study of T cells after yellow fever vaccination. TCRdb redid the calling of the 5' RACE reads with MiXCR, one entry per CDR3 protein. The table includes approximately 90,000 distinct CDR3 sequences, roughly 13% detected once. As to this clonotype: At one end, the junction sequence differs from germline, possibly due to a read error.

Per the germline V gene, CDR1 is MGHRA and CDR2 is YSYEKL. This CDR3 has 18 amino acids. The sequences come from CD8+ T cells not binding an NS4B(214-222) dextramer, sorted from PBMCs, collected less than 25 days after the first yellow fever vaccination. The J gene is TRBJ2-3, the V gene TRBV4-1; 9 bases are shared with TRBD1. This TCR came from a man between 18 and 29 years old who received the YFV17D yellow fever vaccine. CDR3 in amino acids: CSSSQMIPDRGFSDTQYF. CDR3 DNA: TGCTCCAGCAGCCAGATGATTCCGGACAGGGGTTTTTCAGATACGCAGTATTTT.